Following are 3 T cell receptor beta chains from one sample sequenced in a study of metastatic and nonmetastatic thyroid tumors. TCRdb re-analyzed the PCR reads through MiXCR. The data show over 15,000 clones, around 28% seen once. There were no patients who had received any treatment before thyroid surgery. Input material: tumor tissue. These receptors all stem from a male donor with papillary thyroid cancer or a benign thyroid nodule (not recorded which). Some clones in this sample may be carry-over from other donors' samples.

The CDR3 DNA follows: TGTGCCACCAGCACTGGCAGGGCTATTCAAGAGACCCAGTACTTC. Encoded protein: CATSTGRAIQETQYF. V gene TRBV15 combines with J gene TRBJ2-5, with D possibly TRBD1 on 5 matching bases. V lost 4 bases and J 2 bases, leaving 14 bases between the germline ends. Looked up from germline, CDR1 is LNHNV and CDR2 is YYDKDF (reference sequence). The length of the CDR3 is 15 residues.

The chain has TRBV27 and TRBJ2-6; D is possibly TRBD2 (5 bases). The CDR3 runs 13 residues. Germline CDR1 and CDR2: MNHEY and SMNVEV (reference sequence). V was trimmed by 6 bases and J by 7 bases, leaving 10 bases between them. CDR3: CASSRDTANVLTF. The CDR3 DNA sequence: TGTGCCAGCAGCCGGGATACTGCCAACGTCCTGACTTTC.

CDR3 sequence: CSADRQGAKNIQYF. DNA of the CDR3: TGCAGTGCTGATAGACAGGGAGCCAAAAACATTCAGTACTTC. This rearrangement joins TRBV20-1 to TRBJ2-4; 7 bases are shared with TRBD1. The germline gives CDR1 DFQATT, CDR2 SNEGSKA (reference sequence). This CDR3 has 14 residues. V was clipped by 5 bases and J by 0 bases; unmatched bases: 4.